These 24 T cell receptor beta chains came from one sample sequenced in a study of blood T cells in healthy people across ages. Combining a sample-barcoded 5' primer with a J-beta primer mix, a second PCR ran for 7 to 11 cycles. TCRdb processed the 5' RACE reads anew with MiXCR; each CDR3 protein has one entry. The repertoire holds about 580,000 distinct CDR3 sequences, with more than 45% as singletons. The sample consisted of blood. The receptors stem from a man aged 80 or over in good health.

This clonotype has just a few counts. Being one base from a much bigger clone, this may be a read error. J is TRBJ2-1 and V is TRBV29-1; tentatively, D is TRBD1 (6 bases). CDR1 and CDR2 (germline): SQVTM, ANQGSEA. V was shortened by 7 bases and J by 4 bases, with 8 bases between the two germline ends. The CDR3 is 11 residues long. The CDR3: CSGTEYNEQFF. Written as DNA, the CDR3 is TGCAGCGGGACAGAATACAATGAGCAGTTCTTC.

This clonotype appeared a few times. The chain couples TRBV3-1 to TRBJ2-3; D is possibly TRBD2 (6 bases). Germline CDR1 and CDR2: LGHDT and YNNKEL (reference sequence). Trimming left V 1 base short and J 0 bases short, with 8 bases between. The CDR3 is 15 residues long. The CDR3: CASSQGAGSTDTQYF. CDR3 nucleotides: TGTGCCAGCAGCCAAGGTGCGGGGAGCACAGATACGCAGTATTTT.

A few counts support this clonotype. V is TRBV2 and J is TRBJ2-3, with D unresolved. Trimming left V 2 bases short and J 2 bases short, with 2 bases between. Germline loops: CDR1 SNHLY, CDR2 FYNNEI. The CDR3 consists of 12 residues. CDR3 residues: CASSENTDTQYF. The CDR3 DNA follows: TGTGCCAGCAGTGAAAACACAGATACGCAGTATTTT.

The chain joins TRBV7-2 to TRBJ2-7, with a tentative D call TRBD1 (5 bases). The V and J ends lost 5 bases and 5 bases respectively, with 10 bases between them. Looked up from germline, CDR1 is SGHTA and CDR2 is FQGNSA. This CDR3 spans 12 amino acids. The CDR3 DNA reads as TGTGCCAGCAGCCCAGGGTGGAACGAGCAGTACTTC. Residues: CASSPGWNEQYF.

This clonotype appeared a few times. The chain carries TRBV10-3 and TRBJ1-5; a weak D match, TRBD1 (6 bases). The CDR3 sequence is 14 residues long. Germline-derived CDR1 and CDR2 are ENHRY and SYGVKD. V shed 8 bases and J shed 2 bases, with 13 bases lying between them. For the CDR3, the DNA is TGTGCCATCCAGGGCGCAGGGGGCAATCAGCCCCAGCATTTT. It translates to CAIQGAGGNQPQHF.

This clonotype is a singleton in its sample. The chain uses TRBV27 and TRBJ2-5, with 7 positions matching TRBD2. V shed 0 bases, J shed 9 bases, and the junction held 4 bases outside the gene matches. CDR1 and CDR2 from the germline V gene are MNHEY and SMNVEV (reference sequence). The CDR3 is 13 residues long. CDR3 DNA sequence: TGTGCCAGCAGTTTATCCGGCCGGGAGGCCCAGTACTTC. It specifies CASSLSGREAQYF.

The rearrangement joins TRBV20-1 to TRBJ1-5, with D perhaps matching TRBD1 (5 bases). The CDR3 is 13 amino acids. Deletions cut 4 bases from V and 7 bases from J, with 14 bases between. From germline, CDR1 is DFQATT and CDR2 SNEGSKA (reference sequence). The CDR3 loop is CSATQGKDQPQHF. The CDR3 DNA sequence: TGCAGTGCTACCCAGGGAAAAGACCAGCCCCAGCATTTT.

The chain has TRBV3-1 and TRBJ2-6; possibly TRBD1 or TRBD2 for D (5 bases each). Germline CDR1 and CDR2: LGHDT and YNNKEL (reference sequence). The CDR3 is 11 amino acids. Trimming stripped 1 base from V and 17 bases from J, with 9 bases between. DNA for the CDR3: TGTGCCAGCAGCCAAGGGGGACGTGTGACTTTC. This encodes CASSQGGRVTF.

There are many counts of this clonotype. The chain is built from TRBV27 and TRBJ2-1; tentatively, D is TRBD2 (6 bases). The CDR3 contains 13 residues. V lost 8 bases and J 2 bases, leaving 10 bases between the germline ends. Germline-derived CDR1 and CDR2 are MNHEY and SMNVEV (reference sequence). CDR3 in DNA: TGTGCCAGCTCCCCGGGGGCCTACAATGAGCAGTTCTTC. It yields the protein CASSPGAYNEQFF.

The CDR3 protein is CASSVQGSGANVLTF. Written as DNA, the CDR3 is TGTGCCAGCAGCGTACAGGGGTCTGGGGCCAACGTCCTGACTTTC. The J gene is TRBJ2-6, the V gene TRBV9; D might be TRBD1 (6 bases). Trimming left V 1 base short and J 1 base short, with 6 bases between. CDR3 length: 15 residues. Germline CDR1 reads SGDLS; CDR2 reads YYNGEE.

The chain is built from TRBV30 and TRBJ2-1, with 9 nucleotides matching TRBD2. Germline assignment: CDR1 GTSNPN and CDR2 SVGIG (reference sequence). This CDR3 is built from 15 residues. V lost 1 base to trimming and J lost 6 bases; unmatched junction nucleotides: 7. CDR3 loop: CAWSEGTSRSNEQFF. As DNA, the CDR3 is TGTGCCTGGAGTGAGGGGACTAGCCGGTCCAATGAGCAGTTCTTC. The whole variable domain, remainder taken from reference TRBV30 and TRBJ2-1, is SQTIHQWPATLVQPVGSPLSLECTVEGTSNPNLYWYRQAAGRGLQLLFYSVGIGQISSEVPQNLSASRPQDRQFILSSKKLLLSDSGFYLCAWSEGTSRSNEQFFGPGTRLTVL.

This clonotype has just a few counts. V is TRBV20-1 and J is TRBJ1-5; no clear D gene. Between the trimmed V and J ends, which lost 0 bases and 6 bases, there was a span of 15 bases. The V gene's germline CDR1 is DFQATT and CDR2 SNEGSKA (reference sequence). The CDR3 covers 15 residues. The CDR3: CSARDPGGMAQPQHF. CDR3 nucleotide sequence: TGCAGTGCTAGAGACCCGGGAGGGATGGCTCAGCCCCAGCATTTT.

The chain couples TRBV7-2 to TRBJ2-3, with D possibly matching TRBD2 (6 bases). The V end lost 4 bases, the J end lost 0 bases, and 14 bases lay between the germline ends. CDR3 length: 16 residues. Germline-derived CDR1 and CDR2 are SGHTA and FQGNSA. Written as DNA, the CDR3 is TGTGCCAGCAGCTGGCGCGGGACCCTCAGCACAGATACGCAGTATTTT. Its protein product is CASSWRGTLSTDTQYF. Full variable domain (outside the CDR3, taken from reference TRBV7-2 and TRBJ2-3): GAGVSQSPSNKVTEKGKDVELRCDPISGHTALYWYRQSLGQGLEFLIYFQGNSAPDKSGLPSDRFSAERTGGSVSTLTIQRTQQEDSAVYLCASSWRGTLSTDTQYFGPGTRLTVL.

This clonotype was found once. The chain is built from TRBV7-2 and TRBJ2-1, with D tentatively TRBD2 (5 bases). Trimming cost V 5 bases and J 0 bases, with 14 bases left between them. The CDR3 runs 16 residues. CDR1 is SGHTA and CDR2 is FQGNSA in the germline V gene. Here the CDR3 DNA reads TGTGCCAGCAGCCGTGAGCCGGGAAACTCCTACAATGAGCAGTTCTTC. Its protein is CASSREPGNSYNEQFF.

This clonotype was observed a few times. The V call is TRBV11-2, the J call TRBJ2-3; 12 nucleotides agree with TRBD2. Germline V gene sequence: CDR1 SGHAT, CDR2 FQNNGV. The CDR3 runs to 20 residues. The V gene end was trimmed by 6 bases and the J gene end by 5 bases; junction bases not matched to a gene: 21. The CDR3 reads CASRIRGPFSSGGAGDTQYF. CDR3 DNA sequence: TGTGCCAGCAGGATTAGGGGTCCGTTTTCTAGCGGGGGGGCGGGAGATACGCAGTATTTT.

This clonotype appeared a single time. V gene TRBV7-2 combines with J gene TRBJ2-3; either TRBD1 or TRBD2 may supply D (5 bases each). Between the trimmed V and J ends, which lost 5 bases and 5 bases, there was a span of 20 bases. Germline V gene sequence: CDR1 SGHTA, CDR2 FQGNSA. CDR3 length equals 16 residues. CDR3 sequence (DNA): TGTGCCAGCAGCGCCGCCGGGACCCTCCCCCTAGATACGCAGTATTTT. It encodes CASSAAGTLPLDTQYF.

This clonotype is a singleton in its sample. The chain uses TRBV2 and TRBJ1-6; D is unresolved. Per the germline V gene, CDR1 is SNHLY and CDR2 is FYNNEI. Deletions cut 0 bases from V and 9 bases from J, with 6 bases between. This CDR3 has 13 amino acids. CDR3 in DNA: TGTGCCAGCAGTGAAGCGCTTCTTTCACCCCTCCACTTT. Translated: CASSEALLSPLHF.

This clonotype has a handful of counts. The rearrangement joins TRBV30 to TRBJ2-1; 9 nucleotides agree with TRBD2. CDR1 and CDR2 from the germline V gene are GTSNPN and SVGIG (reference sequence). This CDR3 spans 13 amino acids. V was clipped by 3 bases and J by 10 bases; unmatched bases: 7. The CDR3 nucleotides are TGTGCCTGGAGGACTAGCGGCACGGGCGAGCAGTTCTTC. Its protein is CAWRTSGTGEQFF.

This clonotype was seen a few times. The gene calls are TRBV12-3 or TRBV12-4 and TRBJ2-2, with 10 nucleotides matching TRBD1. V lost 5 bases to trimming and J lost 7 bases; unmatched junction nucleotides: 7. The CDR3 runs to 15 residues. In DNA, the CDR3 is TGTGCCAGCAGTATCCGGGACAGGGGTTTCGGGGAGCTGTTTTTT. It encodes CASSIRDRGFGELFF.

V and J are TRBV7-9 and TRBJ2-3, with unresolved D. Trimming stripped 2 bases from V and 2 bases from J, with 11 bases between. The V gene's germline CDR1 is SEHNR and CDR2 FQNEAQ (reference sequence). This CDR3 has 15 residues. CDR3 residues: CASSLIGQPTDTQYF. The CDR3 nucleotides are TGTGCCAGCAGCTTAATCGGGCAGCCCACAGATACGCAGTATTTT.

The chain carries TRBV2 and TRBJ1-6; D remains unclear. The CDR3 has 15 residues. Deletions cut 3 bases from V and 0 bases from J, with 6 bases between. Germline CDR1 is SNHLY and CDR2 is FYNNEI. The CDR3 nucleotides are TGTGCCAGCAGTGATCCAGGCTCCTATAATTCACCCCTCCACTTT. Translated, it gives CASSDPGSYNSPLHF.

As to this clonotype: One end of the junction is discordant with germline, which a read error may explain. V gene TRBV20-1 combines with J gene TRBJ1-5; D call uncertain. The CDR3 has 16 amino acids. Germline V gene lookup returns CDR1 DFQATT and CDR2 SNEGSKA (reference sequence). The CDR3: CSAPLPGLNSNQSQHF. CDR3 bases: TGCAGTGCCCCCCTCCCCGGGCTAAATAGCAATCAGTCCCAGCATTTT.

This clonotype was detected only a few times. CDR3 sequence (DNA): TGTGCCAGCAGCTTAACAGGACTCCGCACAGATACGCAGTATTTT. Protein sequence: CASSLTGLRTDTQYF. V gene TRBV7-2 combines with J gene TRBJ2-3, with D possibly called TRBD1 or TRBD2 (5 bases each). With 2 bases removed from V and 1 base from J, the gap between germline ends came to 10 bases. Germline CDR1 reads SGHTA; CDR2 reads FQGNSA. This CDR3 contains 15 residues.

V is TRBV12-3 or TRBV12-4 and J is TRBJ2-3, with TRBD2 identical over 10 bases. J was trimmed by 2 bases and V by 3 bases; bases with no gene match: 14. The CDR3 is 19 amino acids. CDR3 sequence reads: CASSLASGGGPESTDTQYF. The CDR3 region has the DNA TGTGCCAGCAGTTTGGCGAGCGGGGGGGGCCCCGAATCCACAGATACGCAGTATTTT.